This TCR beta chain was identified during a study of CD8 T cells in Susac syndrome. Study results and limitations: It was acknowledged in the study that its TCR sequencing and HLA analysis involved a relatively small number of individuals.

Reverse transcription of roughly 0.45 to 1 ug RNA used random hexamers. The authors amplified TCR beta CDR3 across 54 Vbeta and 13 Jbeta using immunoSEQ multiplex PCR. TCRdb redid the calling of the immunoSEQ multiplex PCR reads with MiXCR, one entry per CDR3 protein. The table includes some 110,000 distinct CDR3 sequences, approximately 96% detected once. Details on this clonotype: The antigen is not known.

Sample: CD4+ T cells from PBMCs. The receptor was isolated from a human donor in good health.

The CDR3 DNA is TGCGCCAGCAGCTTGGGTGGCGGCGAAGAGACCCAGTACTTC. Amino acid sequence: CASSLGGGEETQYF. V usage is TRBV5-1 and J usage is TRBJ2-5; D unclear. Per the germline V gene, CDR1 is SGHRS and CDR2 is YFSETQ. The CDR3 is 14 amino acids. V was pared by 0 bases and J by 3 bases, with 9 bases between.